The clone carrying this T cell receptor (beta chain) was found many times. Antigen specificity is unknown. The data stem from a study of response to subunit inactivated influenza vaccine. TCRdb re-called the RT-PCR reads through MiXCR, storing one row per CDR3 protein. This sample has 450,000 to 500,000 distinct CDR3 sequences, with roughly 9.7% found just once. Study conclusions and caveats: Each seasonal influenza vaccination recruits few new T cells, the authors suggested.

Per the germline V gene, CDR1 is SQVTM and CDR2 is ANQGSEA. This CDR3 has 11 amino acids. V was shortened by 4 bases and J by 5 bases, with 8 bases between the two germline ends. The specimen comprised PBMCs from blood, sampled more than 35 days after vaccination. The receptor's source is a man in his fifties or sixties who received an inactivated influenza vaccine. The chain is built from TRBV29-1 and TRBJ1-1; no reliable D call. CDR3 loop: CSVARKTEAFF. Written as DNA, the CDR3 is TGCAGCGTTGCTCGAAAAACTGAAGCTTTCTTT.